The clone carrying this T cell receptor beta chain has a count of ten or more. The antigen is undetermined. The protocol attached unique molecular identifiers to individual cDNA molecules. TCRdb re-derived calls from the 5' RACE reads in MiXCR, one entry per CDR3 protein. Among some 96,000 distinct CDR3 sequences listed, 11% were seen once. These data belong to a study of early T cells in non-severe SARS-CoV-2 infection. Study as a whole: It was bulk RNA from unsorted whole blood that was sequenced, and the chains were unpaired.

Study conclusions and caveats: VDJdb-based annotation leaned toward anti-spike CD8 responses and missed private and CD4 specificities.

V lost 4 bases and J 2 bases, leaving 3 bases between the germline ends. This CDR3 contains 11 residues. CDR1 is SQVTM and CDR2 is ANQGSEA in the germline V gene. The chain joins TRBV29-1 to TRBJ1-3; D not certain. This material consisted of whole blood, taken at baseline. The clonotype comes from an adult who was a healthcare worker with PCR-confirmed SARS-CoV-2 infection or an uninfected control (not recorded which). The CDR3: CSVVAGNTIYF. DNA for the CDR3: TGCAGCGTTGTTGCTGGAAACACCATATATTTT.